The clone carrying this TCR beta chain has more than one count but fewer than ten. Its specificity is not known. Primers used in a second PCR of about 7 to 12 cycles were a sample-barcoded 5' primer and a J-beta primer mix. TCRdb called the 5' RACE reads again in MiXCR, with one record for every CDR3 protein. Of roughly 1,000,000 distinct CDR3 sequences detected, under 30% appear once; the ten largest clones hold around 0.75%. The ends were cut back, 4 bases at V and 5 bases at J, with 9 bases in the middle. This CDR3 is 12 amino acids long. This entry is derived from a study of blood T cells in healthy people across ages. Findings and limits, study-wide: Diversity estimates drawn from one million T cells were deemed underestimates. For the donors, CMV status was unknown and possibly confounded expanded clonotype changes.

These data were likewise used in another study, on T cells of mothers and their children.

Sequenced input: blood. The source is a girl aged 2 to 9 in good health. This sequence joins TRBV12-3 or TRBV12-4 and TRBJ2-7, with D uncertain. The CDR3 loop is CASSSVIHEQYF. CDR3 bases: TGTGCCAGCAGTTCCGTGATCCACGAGCAGTACTTC.